The T cell receptor beta chain under discussion was sequenced for a study of T-cell reconstitution after alpha-beta-depleted transplantation in children. Whole-study findings and limits: It was surviving recipient T cells and thymic progenitors that gave some patients high TCRbeta diversity at day 60. Hyperexpanded clones declined; after one year, newly produced T cells mostly supplied diversity. After transplant, at about two months, alpha-beta T cells were reportedly derived from several hundred expanded graft clones.

This clonotype was recorded many times. Its target is not known. Germline CDR1 is SGHDN and CDR2 is FVKESK. The CDR3 length is 13 residues. V was pared by 4 bases and J by 2 bases, with 8 bases between. Molecular barcoding with unique molecular identifiers was used for the TCRbeta library. Using its own MiXCR run on the PCR reads, TCRdb lists one record per CDR3 protein. The repertoire holds approximately 190,000 distinct CDR3 sequences, with around 7.7% as singletons. The chain employs TRBV14 and TRBJ1-2; D unresolved. This sample comprised PBMCs, mostly from graft donor cells, obtained 360 days after TCRalphabeta/CD19-depleted stem cell transplant. The clonotype comes from a male patient under 10 years old who had a stem cell transplant for acute myeloid leukemia, so the T cells may come from the graft donor. DNA of the CDR3: TGTGCCAGCAGCCTAGGTATCAACTATGGCTACACCTTC. Its translation is CASSLGINYGYTF.